These 9 T cell receptor beta chains originate from one sample sequenced in a study of vaccination effects on CD4 cells after COVID-19. No antigen has been identified for these receptors. TCRdb's table, derived via immunoSEQ multiplex PCR, lists solely in-frame clones and lacks some. The sample has fewer than 60,000 clones, 75% to 85% seen once. Antigen-specific CD4+ T cells were first expanded with viral peptide pools by the ViraFEST assay and only then sequenced. When less than 12 days of culture had elapsed, CD4+ T cells were isolated. Sometime from March through December 2020, the person acquired a SARS-CoV-2 infection that PCR confirmed. Sequenced material: CD4+ T cells from PBMCs cultured with HIV peptides, taken before COVID-19 vaccination. Subset given: HIV-1 Nef peptide pool negative control/reference culture. These receptors were collected from a human donor who had a prior SARS-CoV-2 infection.

There are a few counts of this clone. The chain joins TRBV5-3 to TRBJ1-1; D remains ambiguous. TRBV5-3 is reported as an ORF; its role is uncertain. This CDR3 has 15 residues. Trimming took off 2 bases at V and 0 bases at J, with 11 bases between the two ends. The CDR3 region is CARSFFRCLNTEAFF. The DNA of the CDR3 is TGTGCCAGAAGCTTTTTCCGGTGTTTGAACACTGAAGCTTTCTTT.

This clone appeared a few times. The chain uses TRBV7-3 and TRBJ2-7; no firm D call. Germline loops: CDR1 SGHTA, CDR2 FQGTGA. The CDR3 contains 13 residues. V lost 5 bases to trimming and J lost 6 bases, with 14 bases between them. This CDR3 is CASSPNPGGEQYF. For the CDR3, the DNA is TGTGCCAGCAGCCCAAACCCCGGTGGCGAGCAGTACTTC.

The chain employs TRBV9 and TRBJ2-7; D might be TRBD1 (6 bases). Germline V gene lookup returns CDR1 SGDLS and CDR2 YYNGEE. Trimming cost V 0 bases and J 3 bases, with 10 bases left between them. The length of the CDR3 is 14 residues. For the CDR3, the DNA is TGTGCCAGCAGCGTAGATCAGGGGTTCTACGAGCAGTACTTC. Translating it yields CASSVDQGFYEQYF.

The V and J genes are TRBV11-3 and TRBJ2-7; 9 bases are shared with TRBD2. The germline V gene encodes CDR1 SGHNT and CDR2 YENEEA. Unmatched junction bases numbered 4, after V lost 1 base and J lost 0 bases. CDR3 length equals 16 residues. Here the CDR3 reads CASSLGLAAFSYEQYF. CDR3 DNA sequence: TGTGCCAGCAGCTTAGGACTAGCGGCATTCTCCTACGAGCAGTACTTC.

V gene TRBV15 combines with J gene TRBJ2-5; D is perhaps TRBD1 (7 bases). The V end was cut by 0 bases, the J end by 5 bases, with 13 bases between. CDR3 size: 15 residues. In germline, CDR1 is LNHNV, CDR2 YYDKDF (reference sequence). CDR3 bases: TGTGCCACCAGCAGAGAAGCAGGGGGGTATGAGACCCAGTACTTC. Residues: CATSREAGGYETQYF.

V gene TRBV7-9 combines with J gene TRBJ1-2, with D tentatively TRBD1 (6 bases). Germline CDR1 reads SEHNR; CDR2 reads FQNEAQ (reference sequence). V gave up 1 base and J gave up 6 bases, with 15 bases separating them. This CDR3 comprises 15 residues. The CDR3 bases are TGTGCCAGCAGCTTAGGAAGGGACATTTTTGATGGCTACACCTTC. Protein: CASSLGRDIFDGYTF.

The DNA of the CDR3 is TGCAGTGCTAGTCTGTCCAGCAATCAGCCCCAGCATTTT. Protein: CSASLSSNQPQHF. The rearrangement joins TRBV20-1 to TRBJ1-5; D ambiguous. CDR1 is DFQATT, CDR2 SNEGSKA, per germline (reference sequence). CDR3 length: 13 amino acids. V lost 3 bases and J 1 base, leaving 7 bases between the germline ends.

The chain links TRBV18 to TRBJ1-5, with D maybe TRBD1 (5 bases). Germline V CDR1 and CDR2: KGHSH, LQKENI. V was cut by 6 bases and J by 5 bases, with 11 bases left in between. There are 13 residues in the CDR3. The CDR3 region has the DNA TGTGCCAGCTCCCGCCAGGGTGATCAGCCCCAGCATTTT. Translated, it gives CASSRQGDQPQHF.

Only one count was recorded for this clone. The chain uses TRBV23-1 and TRBJ1-5; D unresolved. TRBV23-1 belongs to the ORF category, with a function that is uncertain. Between the trimmed V and J ends, which lost 8 bases and 0 bases, there was a span of 14 bases. The CDR3 length is 15 residues. The DNA of the CDR3 is TGCGCCAGCGCAGGAGCAGTCTATAGCAATCAGCCCCAGCATTTT. Protein: CASAGAVYSNQPQHF.